One and the same sample provided the 20 T cell receptor beta chains below, sequenced in a study of cytomegalovirus exposure and HLA in healthy donors. The PCR used 60 Vbeta and 13 Jbeta primers. Produced via immunoSEQ multiplex PCR; TCRdb's table is partial and in-frame only. The sample includes 200,000 or so clones, 65% to 85% of them seen just once. Specimen: PBMCs. All receptors come from a boy between 2 and 10 years old in good health and CMV-seronegative.

The J gene is TRBJ2-7, the V gene TRBV9, with D possibly TRBD2 on 5 matching bases. The CDR3 totals 15 residues. V lost 0 bases and J lost 3, with 13 bases in between. Germline V gene sequence: CDR1 SGDLS, CDR2 YYNGEE. The CDR3, as DNA: TGTGCCAGCAGCGTAGAGGGCGGGCCCTACTACGAGCAGTACTTC. It specifies CASSVEGGPYYEQYF.

In this sample, this clone turned up once. The V and J genes are TRBV9 and TRBJ1-1, with TRBD1 identical over 10 bases. V lost 5 bases to trimming and J lost 6 bases; unmatched junction nucleotides: 10. Germline V gene data show CDR1 as SGDLS and CDR2 as YYNGEE. The CDR3 consists of 15 residues. The CDR3 is CASSRTGGFGSEAFF. For the CDR3, the DNA is TGTGCCAGCAGTCGGACAGGGGGGTTTGGATCTGAAGCTTTCTTT.

The CDR3 nucleotides read TGTGCCAGCTCACAGGACAGGGGTTCAGACTATGGCTACACCTTC. This translates into CASSQDRGSDYGYTF. The chain has TRBV18 and TRBJ1-2; 9 bases are a match to TRBD1. This CDR3 comprises 15 residues. Germline loops: CDR1 KGHSH, CDR2 LQKENI. The V segment lost 4 bases and the J segment 3 bases; nucleotides outside the gene matches: 6.

The chain is built from TRBV4-1 and TRBJ2-5, with TRBD2 matching over 11 bases. This CDR3 region has 16 residues. The J segment lost 3 bases and the V segment lost 1 base, leaving 4 bases of the junction unmatched. CDR1 and CDR2 (germline): MGHRA, YSYEKL. CDR3 bases: TGCGCCAGCAGCCAAGGTTGGGGACTAGCGGAAGAGACCCAGTACTTC. The encoded protein is CASSQGWGLAEETQYF.

The chain carries TRBV27 and TRBJ1-2, with D possibly TRBD1 on 6 matching bases. Germline V gene data show CDR1 as MNHEY and CDR2 as SMNVEV (reference sequence). The CDR3 loop spans 16 amino acids. Trimming shortened V by 4 bases and J by 4 bases, and 19 bases separated the two germline ends. As DNA, the CDR3 is TGTGCCAGCAGTTCAACCGGCGGGGGCGCCGCCTATGGCTACACCTTC. This sequence encodes CASSSTGGGAAYGYTF.

This clone was seen once. The V and J genes are TRBV27 and TRBJ2-1, with 9 bases matching TRBD2. The CDR3 runs 15 residues. V lost 4 bases, J lost 4 bases, and 5 bases stayed unmatched. CDR1 and CDR2 (germline): MNHEY, SMNVEV (reference sequence). CDR3 in DNA: TGTGCCAGCAGTTCGACTAGCGGAGAATACAATGAGCAGTTCTTC. It codes for CASSSTSGEYNEQFF.

V is TRBV7-2 and J is TRBJ2-2; 7 bases are a match to TRBD1. Germline V CDR1 and CDR2: SGHTA, FQGNSA. CDR3 size: 16 residues. Trimming at V came to 0 bases and at J to 0 bases, leaving 1 base not matched to a gene. CDR3 sequence (DNA): TGTGCCAGCAGCTTAGCCGGGACAGCGAACACCGGGGAGCTGTTTTTT. Protein: CASSLAGTANTGELFF.

This chain joins TRBV2 and TRBJ1-1; D uncertain. This CDR3 is 12 amino acids long. V gave up 6 bases and J gave up 2 bases, with 7 bases separating them. CDR1 and CDR2 (germline): SNHLY, FYNNEI. Here the CDR3 reads CASRVDNTEAFF. Written as DNA, the CDR3 is TGTGCCAGCAGGGTAGATAACACTGAAGCTTTCTTT.

The chain joins TRBV11-2 to TRBJ1-6, with a tentative D call TRBD1 (5 bases). Germline-derived CDR1 and CDR2 are SGHAT and FQNNGV. This CDR3 comprises 15 residues. The V gene lost 5 bases and the J gene lost 5 bases, with 13 bases spanning the gap. This chain's CDR3 is CASSQRDGDNSPLHF. DNA for the CDR3: TGTGCCAGCAGCCAGCGGGACGGAGATAATTCACCCCTCCACTTT.

The V call is TRBV6-5, the J call TRBJ1-2, with TRBD1 as a possible D gene (6 bases). Per germline, CDR1 MNHEY and CDR2 SVGAGI. Trimming shortened V by 7 bases and J by 0 bases, and 9 bases separated the two germline ends. This CDR3 is 13 amino acids long. The DNA of the CDR3 is TGTGCCAGCAAGCCAGGGGCTAACTATGGCTACACCTTC. Its protein is CASKPGANYGYTF.

This chain uses TRBV6-6 with TRBJ1-5; 9 bases align to TRBD1. V trimming: 10 bases; J trimming: 6 bases; junction bases outside the gene matches: 4. The CDR3 is made up of 12 amino acids. Germline CDR1 reads MNHNY; CDR2 reads SVGAGI (reference sequence). CDR3 in amino acids: CAISDRGQPQHF. CDR3 nucleotide sequence: TGTGCCATCTCGGACAGGGGTCAGCCCCAGCATTTT.

The rearrangement joins TRBV9 to TRBJ2-5; perhaps TRBD2 as D (6 bases). The CDR3 consists of 15 residues. The germline gives CDR1 SGDLS, CDR2 YYNGEE. The V and J ends lost 0 bases and 7 bases respectively, with 16 bases between them. The DNA for the CDR3 is TGTGCCAGCAGCGTAGGGCCGGAGGGAAGATCGACCCAGTACTTC. The encoded protein is CASSVGPEGRSTQYF.

This clone has only one observation. J is TRBJ2-7 and V is TRBV7-9; no reliable D call. Trimming removed 3 bases at V and 5 bases at J, with 8 bases between. The CDR3 runs to 12 residues. Germline CDR1 and CDR2: SEHNR and FQNEAQ (reference sequence). The CDR3 reads CASSLGSHEQYF. The CDR3 DNA follows: TGTGCCAGCAGCTTGGGCAGTCACGAGCAGTACTTC.

The J gene is TRBJ1-2, the V gene TRBV2; D remains unclear. CDR1 and CDR2 from the germline V gene are SNHLY and FYNNEI. The V end was cut by 5 bases, the J end by 4 bases, with 17 bases between. This CDR3 comprises 15 residues. CDR3: CASSPDTRRSYGYTF. In nucleotides, the CDR3 is TGTGCCAGCAGTCCTGACACCCGGAGGAGCTATGGCTACACCTTC.

The sample holds a few counts of this clone. The chain combines TRBV7-2 with TRBJ2-7; 7 positions match TRBD2. Germline CDR1 is SGHTA and CDR2 is FQGNSA. The CDR3 covers 16 residues. V gave up 2 bases and J gave up 0 bases; unmatched junction bases: 7. CDR3 nucleotides: TGTGCCAGCAGCTTATTTGAAGCGGGGTCCTCCTACGAGCAGTACTTC. This translates into CASSLFEAGSSYEQYF.

V is TRBV4-1 and J is TRBJ1-1, with 8 bases matching TRBD1. The CDR3 contains 17 residues. Germline-derived CDR1 and CDR2 are MGHRA and YSYEKL. V gave up 4 bases and J gave up 1 base; unmatched junction bases: 11. The CDR3 coding sequence is TGCGCCAGCAGCCCAGGACCCGGGACAGGTCCGAACACTGAAGCTTTCTTT. Its translation: CASSPGPGTGPNTEAFF.

The chain has TRBV6-6 and TRBJ1-2; a possible D gene is TRBD1 (6 bases). The V end lost 4 bases, the J end lost 4 bases, and 13 bases lay between the germline ends. The CDR3 loop spans 14 amino acids. Germline loops: CDR1 MNHNY, CDR2 SVGAGI (reference sequence). CDR3 residues: CASSSADSSYGYTF. CDR3 DNA sequence: TGTGCCAGCAGTTCCGCGGACAGCTCCTATGGCTACACCTTC.

This chain links TRBV9 with TRBJ2-2, with a possible D match to TRBD2 (7 bases). V dropped 3 bases and J dropped 0 bases, with 27 bases sitting between them. The CDR3 is made up of 21 amino acids. Per germline, CDR1 SGDLS and CDR2 YYNGEE. In nucleotides, the CDR3 is TGTGCCAGCAGCGGTTGGGGGGGCAGGTCCTCCATGATTGCGAACACCGGGGAGCTGTTTTTT. This codes for CASSGWGGRSSMIANTGELFF.

This clone has just a few counts. In the same sample, other DNA sequences code for this CDR3. This chain connects TRBV7-2 to TRBJ2-5, with D possibly matching TRBD2 (6 bases). Per the germline V gene, CDR1 is SGHTA and CDR2 is FQGNSA. The CDR3 has 13 amino acids. The V end was cut by 0 bases, the J end by 4 bases, with 6 bases between. This CDR3 is CASSLAGGETQYF. For the CDR3, the DNA is TGTGCCAGCAGCTTAGCGGGGGGAGAGACCCAGTACTTC.

The chain recombines TRBV7-2 with TRBJ2-7, with 8 positions matching TRBD2. V trimming: 3 bases; J trimming: 4 bases; junction bases outside the gene matches: 5. The CDR3 totals 14 residues. Looked up from germline, CDR1 is SGHTA and CDR2 is FQGNSA. CDR3 nucleotides: TGTGCCAGCAGCTTTCGGGGGGGCCGGTACGAGCAGTACTTC. The encoded protein is CASSFRGGRYEQYF.